The clone carrying this T cell receptor beta chain is a singleton in its sample. Its antigen is unknown. A much larger clone differs by one base, so this may be a read error. The CDR3 consists of 13 residues. Germline V gene data show CDR1 as LGHNT and CDR2 as FRNRAP. TCR libraries were built in bulk with a published protocol and specific TCR primers. MiXCR was run by TCRdb on the PCR reads, yielding one entry per CDR3 protein. Of some 97,000 distinct CDR3 sequences listed, approximately 24% are singletons. This sample was included in a study of molecular identifiers for immune sequencing clone quantification. Across the study: In replicates, RNA from 20,000 or 100,000 naive CD8 cells was split five ways, four sequenced.

Study-wide results and caveats: Effector cells had over 98% of their molecules in clones above 20 RNA copies, while naive cells had under 1%.

Material: naive CD8+ T cells from blood, with Jurkat cell RNA spiked in. Subset denoted: FACS-sorted CD8+CD4-CCR7+CD45RA+ naive T cells. The V and J genes are TRBV12-5 and TRBJ1-5; TRBD1 is a possible D gene (5 bases). This clonotype was sampled from a human donor in good health. Some libraries in this study had Jurkat cell RNA spiked in. The CDR3 spells CASAGESNPPQHF. The CDR3, as DNA: TGTGCTAGTGCGGGGGAAAGCAATCCGCCCCAGCATTTT.